This paragraph reports one TCR beta chain. The V and J ends lost 4 bases and 6 bases, in that order; junction bases with no gene match: 11. CDR1 SGHRS and CDR2 YFSETQ come from the germline V gene. The CDR3 has 16 residues. The data were taken from a study of blood T cell repertoires in COVID-19. The method was immunoSEQ multiplex PCR; TCRdb's version includes in-frame clones alone and lacks a portion of them. The sample comprises fewer than 450,000 clones, approximately 88% of which are singletons, and 2% to 2.5% rests with the top ten. Specimen: PBMCs or T cells enriched from blood (not recorded which). The sequence came from a woman aged 40-49 years with acute COVID-19. The chain uses TRBV5-1 and TRBJ2-3, with 10 bases matching TRBD2. The chain's CDR3 is CASSDQPSGGMDTQYF. The CDR3 nucleotides are TGCGCCAGCAGCGATCAGCCTAGCGGGGGAATGGATACGCAGTATTTT.